The T cell receptor beta chain described here comes from a study of blood T cell repertoires in COVID-19 (dated by TCRdb to 2018 to 2020). The study in broad terms: Samples from collaborators originated in the United States, Italy and Spain and spanned both the acute and convalescent phases of COVID-19. Where available, HLA class I and class II types were taken from metadata supplied by the sample provider and were not determined by assay-based typing. Subjects who had been exposed to COVID-19, were actively infected with it, or had recovered from it provided the deeply sampled blood TCRbeta repertoires that made up the dataset. Samples were obtained from the ongoing ImmuneRACE study (first 160 participants) and from 1,200 or so subjects provided by 6 global collaborators. Nearly every sample came with metadata listing a de-identified subject ID, COVID-19 status, age in years and sex. The repertoires were released in a freely available public database meant as a resource for research on the immune response to SARS-CoV-2. The material from the prospective study consisted of cDNA or gDNA derived from T cells, B-cell-depleted T cells, or PBMCs. What the study reported, not specific to this receptor: How much clinical and demographic metadata was included differed by source and by participant, and the metadata was provided uncurated.

TCRbeta CDR3 regions were amplified from genomic DNA by means of the immunoSEQ Assay, a bias-controlled multiplex PCR. The authors' pipeline ran thus. The number of nucleated cells in each sample was estimated from the amplification of reference gene primers within the assay. To quantify the absolute abundance of each unique TCRbeta CDR3 rearrangement, sequence reads were collapsed and filtered. For each sample, productive Simpson clonality was calculated by taking the square root of Simpson's diversity index across productive rearrangements. TCRdb took over this immuneACCESS table, retaining in-frame rearrangements with V and J assigned. Such tables are incomplete; in checked studies, under half of the missing clones stem from an unresolved V gene, and the remainder is unexplained. The V and J calls and clone size were taken over from that table, and D and trimming were inferred from the DNA. The sample yields roughly 100,000 clones; about 64% were counted once. The biggest ten clones account for approximately 0.88% of the sample.

Taken from the germline V gene, the CDR1 and CDR2 loops are SNHLY and FYNNEI. From V the trimming removes 6 bases and from J it removes 0 bases, while the gene matches leave 7 bases of the junction unaccounted for. Measured from the cysteine to the phenylalanine, the CDR3 is 15 residues long. Just CDR3 DNA is preserved here, 45 bases in frame from base 1. The collaborating institutions used their own protocols to collect whole blood in K2EDTA tubes. Collaborator samples were shipped for TCRbeta analysis as frozen whole blood, isolated PBMCs, or DNA extracted from either sample type. Concerning this clone: The antigen it binds to is not known. Base qualities are not at hand, and no much larger clone is one base apart.

The sequence came from a human donor with acute or convalescent COVID-19. The donor label of this sample is uncertain. The sequenced sample consisted of peripheral blood. The V and J segments used are TRBV2 and TRBJ2-5, and 7 junctional nucleotides match TRBD1. The CDR3 amino acid sequence is: CASRGPGQYQETQYF. The DNA sequence is TGTGCCAGCAGGGGACCGGGACAGTACCAAGAGACCCAGTACTTC.